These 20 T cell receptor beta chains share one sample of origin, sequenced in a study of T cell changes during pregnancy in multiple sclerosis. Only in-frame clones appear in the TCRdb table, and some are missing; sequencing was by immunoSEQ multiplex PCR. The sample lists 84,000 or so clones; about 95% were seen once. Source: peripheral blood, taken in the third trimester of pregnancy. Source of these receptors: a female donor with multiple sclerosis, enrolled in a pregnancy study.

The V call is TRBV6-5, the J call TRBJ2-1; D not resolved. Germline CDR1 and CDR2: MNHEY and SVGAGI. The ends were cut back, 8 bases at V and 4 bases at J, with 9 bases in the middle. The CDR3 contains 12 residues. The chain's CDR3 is CASLDSYNEQFF. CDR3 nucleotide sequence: TGTGCCAGCCTCGACTCGTACAATGAGCAGTTCTTC.

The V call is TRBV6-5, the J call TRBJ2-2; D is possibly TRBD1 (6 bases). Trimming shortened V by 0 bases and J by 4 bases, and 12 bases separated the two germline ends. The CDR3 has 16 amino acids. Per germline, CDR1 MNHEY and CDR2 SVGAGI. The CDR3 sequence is CASSYSGALGTGELFF. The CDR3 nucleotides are TGTGCCAGCAGTTACTCGGGGGCCTTAGGCACCGGGGAGCTGTTTTTT.

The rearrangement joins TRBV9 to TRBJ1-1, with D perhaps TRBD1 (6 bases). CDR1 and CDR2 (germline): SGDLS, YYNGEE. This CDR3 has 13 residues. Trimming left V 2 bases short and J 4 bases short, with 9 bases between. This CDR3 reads CASSVTGSTEAFF. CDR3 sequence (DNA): TGTGCCAGCAGCGTTACAGGGTCCACTGAAGCTTTCTTT.

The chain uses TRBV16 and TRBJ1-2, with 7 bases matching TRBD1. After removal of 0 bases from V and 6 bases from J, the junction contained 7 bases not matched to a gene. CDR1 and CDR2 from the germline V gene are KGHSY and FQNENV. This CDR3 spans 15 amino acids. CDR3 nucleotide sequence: TGTGCCAGCAGCCAATCGGACAGGCACTCTGATGGCTACACCTTC. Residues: CASSQSDRHSDGYTF.

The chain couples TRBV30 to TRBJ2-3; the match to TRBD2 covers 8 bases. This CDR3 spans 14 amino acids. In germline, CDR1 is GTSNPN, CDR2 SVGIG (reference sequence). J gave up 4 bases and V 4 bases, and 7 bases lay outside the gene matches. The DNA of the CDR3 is TGTGCCTGGACCATCGGGGGGGCCTCAGATACGCAGTATTTT. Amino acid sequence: CAWTIGGASDTQYF.

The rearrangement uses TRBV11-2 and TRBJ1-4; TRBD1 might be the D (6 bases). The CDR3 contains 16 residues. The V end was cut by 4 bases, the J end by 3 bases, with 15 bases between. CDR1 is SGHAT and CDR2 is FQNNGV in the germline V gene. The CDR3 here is CASSSPEGGPNEKLFF. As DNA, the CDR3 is TGTGCCAGCAGCTCCCCTGAGGGGGGGCCTAATGAAAAACTGTTTTTT.

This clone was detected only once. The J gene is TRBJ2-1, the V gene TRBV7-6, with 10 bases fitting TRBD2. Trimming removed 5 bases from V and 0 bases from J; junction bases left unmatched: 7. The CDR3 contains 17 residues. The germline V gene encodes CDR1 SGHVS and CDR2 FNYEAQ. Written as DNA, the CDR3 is TGTGCCAGCAGCCCCCTTAGCGGGAGGAGCTCCTACAATGAGCAGTTCTTC. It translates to CASSPLSGRSSYNEQFF.

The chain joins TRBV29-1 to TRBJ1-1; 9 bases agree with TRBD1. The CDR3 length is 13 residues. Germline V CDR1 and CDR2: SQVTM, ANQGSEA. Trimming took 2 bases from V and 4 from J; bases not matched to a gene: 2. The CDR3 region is CSVELTGGTEAFF. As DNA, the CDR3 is TGCAGCGTTGAACTGACAGGGGGCACTGAAGCTTTCTTT. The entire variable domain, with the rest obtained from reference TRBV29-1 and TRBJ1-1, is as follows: SAVISQKPSRDICQRGTSLTIQCQVDSQVTMMFWYRQQPGQSLTLIATANQGSEATYESGFVIDKFPISRPNLTFSTLTVSNMSPEDSSIYLCSVELTGGTEAFFGQGTRLTVV.

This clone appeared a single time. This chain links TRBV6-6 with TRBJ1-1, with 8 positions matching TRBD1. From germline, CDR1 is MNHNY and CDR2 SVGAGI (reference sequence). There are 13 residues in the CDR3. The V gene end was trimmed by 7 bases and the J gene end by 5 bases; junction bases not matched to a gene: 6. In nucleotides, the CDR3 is TGTGCCAGCACCGCTCAGGGGGCGACTGAAGCTTTCTTT. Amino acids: CASTAQGATEAFF.

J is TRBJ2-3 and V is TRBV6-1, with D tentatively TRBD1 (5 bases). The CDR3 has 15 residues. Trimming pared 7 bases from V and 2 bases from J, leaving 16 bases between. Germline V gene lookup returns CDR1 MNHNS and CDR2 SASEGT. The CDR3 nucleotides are TGTGCCAGCACCCGAGGACATCCGAACACAGATACGCAGTATTTT. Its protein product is CASTRGHPNTDTQYF.

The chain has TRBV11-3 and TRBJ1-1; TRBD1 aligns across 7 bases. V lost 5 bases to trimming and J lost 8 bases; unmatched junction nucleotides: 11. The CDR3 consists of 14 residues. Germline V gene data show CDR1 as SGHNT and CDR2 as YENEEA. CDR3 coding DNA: TGTGCCAGCAGCCCACAACAGGGGAAAGGGGAAGCTTTCTTT. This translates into CASSPQQGKGEAFF.

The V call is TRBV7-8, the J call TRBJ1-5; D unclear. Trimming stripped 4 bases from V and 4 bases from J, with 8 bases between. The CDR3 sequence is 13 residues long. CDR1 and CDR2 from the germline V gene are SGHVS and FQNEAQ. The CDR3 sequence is CASSSVQNQPQHF. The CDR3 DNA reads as TGTGCCAGCAGCTCCGTGCAGAATCAGCCCCAGCATTTT.

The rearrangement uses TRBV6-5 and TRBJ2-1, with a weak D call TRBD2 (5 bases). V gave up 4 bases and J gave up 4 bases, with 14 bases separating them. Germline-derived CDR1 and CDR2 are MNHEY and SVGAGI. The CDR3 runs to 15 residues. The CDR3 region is CASSSPLEAYNEQFF. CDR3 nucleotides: TGTGCCAGCAGTTCGCCGTTGGAGGCTTACAATGAGCAGTTCTTC.

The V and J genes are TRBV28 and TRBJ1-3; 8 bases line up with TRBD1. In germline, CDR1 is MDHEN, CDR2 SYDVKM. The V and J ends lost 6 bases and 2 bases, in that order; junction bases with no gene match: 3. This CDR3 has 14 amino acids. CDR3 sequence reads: CASRLTGAGNTIYF. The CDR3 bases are TGTGCCAGCAGATTGACAGGGGCTGGAAACACCATATATTTT.

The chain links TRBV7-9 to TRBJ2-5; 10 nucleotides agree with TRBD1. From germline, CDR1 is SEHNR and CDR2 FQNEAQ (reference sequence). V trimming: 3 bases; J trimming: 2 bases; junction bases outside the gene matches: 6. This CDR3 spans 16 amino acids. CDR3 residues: CASSFDGTGEQETQYF. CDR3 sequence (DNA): TGTGCCAGCAGCTTTGACGGGACAGGGGAACAAGAGACCCAGTACTTC.

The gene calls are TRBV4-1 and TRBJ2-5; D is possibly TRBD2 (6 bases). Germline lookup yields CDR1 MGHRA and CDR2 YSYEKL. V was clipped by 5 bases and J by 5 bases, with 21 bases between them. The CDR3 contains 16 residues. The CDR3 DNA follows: TGCGCCAGCAGCGAACGGGACTCCGCTAGCCCGGAGACCCAGTACTTC. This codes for CASSERDSASPETQYF.

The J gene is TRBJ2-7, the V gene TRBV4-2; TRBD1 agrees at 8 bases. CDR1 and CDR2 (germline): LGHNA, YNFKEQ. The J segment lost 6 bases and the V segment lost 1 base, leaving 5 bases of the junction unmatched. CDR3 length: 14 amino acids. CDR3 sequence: CASSQADRGLEQYF. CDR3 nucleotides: TGTGCCAGCAGCCAAGCCGACAGGGGCCTCGAGCAGTACTTC.

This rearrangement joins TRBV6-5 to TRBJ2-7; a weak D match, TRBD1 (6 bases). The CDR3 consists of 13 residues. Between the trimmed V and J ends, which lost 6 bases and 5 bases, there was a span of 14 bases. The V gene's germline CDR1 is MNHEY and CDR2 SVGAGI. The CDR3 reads CASRSFTGHEQYF. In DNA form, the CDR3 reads TGTGCCAGCAGATCATTCACAGGGCACGAGCAGTACTTC.

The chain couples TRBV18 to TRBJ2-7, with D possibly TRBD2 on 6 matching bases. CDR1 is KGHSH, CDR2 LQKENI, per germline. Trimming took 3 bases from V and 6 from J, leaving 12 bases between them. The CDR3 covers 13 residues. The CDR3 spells CASSPYGGSEQYF. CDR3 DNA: TGTGCCAGCTCACCCTACGGAGGGTCCGAGCAGTACTTC.

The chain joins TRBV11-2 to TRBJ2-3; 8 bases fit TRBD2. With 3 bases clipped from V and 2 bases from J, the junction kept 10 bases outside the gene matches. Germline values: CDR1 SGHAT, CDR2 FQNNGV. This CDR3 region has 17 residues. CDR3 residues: CASSFGRGGIFTDTQYF. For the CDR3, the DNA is TGTGCCAGCAGCTTTGGTCGCGGGGGGATTTTCACAGATACGCAGTATTTT.